Listed below are T cell receptor beta chains from one sample, sequenced in a study of technical replicates of blood from several donors. Only in-frame clones appear in the TCRdb table, and some are missing; sequencing was by immunoSEQ multiplex PCR. The sample includes fewer than 100,000 clones, about 95% of them seen just once. The source material was T cells isolated from PBMCs. Source of these receptors: a human donor in good health. The CDR3 runs from the conserved cysteine through the conserved F or W. A D gene is named only where the DNA matches it firmly. Some rows have no size entry. The others give once, few or many, or a class for an expanded clone.

J gene | D gene | V gene | clone size | CDR3 DNA | CDR3 protein
TRBJ1-2 | - | TRBV27 | - | TGTGCCAGCAGCCCGGGGGGGCCCAACTATGGCTACACCTTC | CASSPGGPNYGYTF
TRBJ2-1 | - | TRBV21-1 | - | TGTGCCAGCAGCTCAGCCACTAGCGGGAGGGCCTACAATGAGCAGTTCTTC | CASSSATSGRAYNEQFF
TRBJ1-2 | TRBD1 | TRBV27 | - | TGTGCCAGCGGAAGGGACAGCTTTTATGGCTACACCTTC | CASGRDSFYGYTF
TRBJ2-6 | TRBD1 | TRBV9 | - | TGTGCCAGCAGCGTTACCCGGGACAGGGTGCAACCTGGGGCCAACGTCCTGACTTTC | CASSVTRDRVQPGANVLTF
TRBJ2-7 | - | TRBV5-1 | - | TGCGCCAGCAGCTGGAGGGCTGAAGACTACGAGCAGTACTTC | CASSWRAEDYEQYF
TRBJ2-5 | - | TRBV19 | once | TGTGCCAGCATAGGGAAGGGGAGGTTGGAGACCCAGTACTTC | CASIGKGRLETQYF
TRBJ2-2 | - | TRBV21-1 | once | TGTGCCAGCACGCCAGGGATCACCGGGGAGCTGTTTTTT | CASTPGITGELFF
TRBJ2-1 | - | TRBV18 | - | TGTGCCAGCTCACCACTCGGTAATGAGCAGTTCTTC | CASSPLGNEQFF
TRBJ2-1 | - | TRBV7-2 | once | TGTGCCAGCAGCTTACAGGAGGGGTCGCCCTACAATGAGCAGTTCTTC | CASSLQEGSPYNEQFF
TRBJ2-1 | - | TRBV13 | - | TGTGCCAGCAGCTTAGAATCCAGGATACTTCCCTTCGGAGAGCAGTTCTTC | CASSLESRILPFGEQFF
TRBJ2-3 | TRBD2 | TRBV7-2 | - | TGTGCCAGCAGCGAGAGATCTAGCGGGCGTAGCACAGATACGCAGTATTTT | CASSERSSGRSTDTQYF
TRBJ1-3 | - | TRBV11-3 | - | TGTGCCAGCAGCTTAGATACGACGGGGAGAAACACCATATATTTT | CASSLDTTGRNTIYF
TRBJ2-7 | TRBD1 | TRBV5-1 | - | TGCGCCAGCAGCATATCGACAGGGGGCGTATACGAGCAGTACTTC | CASSISTGGVYEQYF
TRBJ2-1 | TRBD2 | TRBV7-9 | - | TGTGCCAGCAGCACCCGGACTAGTGGGTCCTACAATGAGCAGTTCTTC | CASSTRTSGSYNEQFF
TRBJ2-5 | TRBD2 | TRBV6-5 | - | TGTGCCAGCAGTTATTTAGCGGGAGAGACCCAGTACTTC | CASSYLAGETQYF
TRBJ2-7 | - | TRBV4-2 | - | TGTGCCAGCAGCCAAGGGACATACTACGAGCAGTACTTC | CASSQGTYYEQYF
TRBJ2-1 | - | TRBV19 | - | TGTGCCAGTAGTATTGCGGGCGTCAATGAGCAGTTCTTC | CASSIAGVNEQFF
TRBJ2-7 | TRBD2 | TRBV5-4 | once | TGTGCCAGCAGCGACCCGACTAGCGGGAGCTCCTACGAGCAGTACTTC | CASSDPTSGSSYEQYF
TRBJ1-4 | TRBD1 | TRBV11-2 | - | TGTGCCAGCAGCTTAGGGGACAGGGGGCTCGGTGAAAAACTGTTTTTT | CASSLGDRGLGEKLFF
TRBJ2-3 | - | TRBV10-3 | - | TGTGCCATCAAGGGCCGGGAATTAAGCACAGATACGCAGTATTTT | CAIKGRELSTDTQYF
TRBJ2-1 | - | TRBV6-5 | - | TGTGCCAGCAGTGCCTACGATGAGCAGTTCTTC | CASSAYDEQFF
TRBJ1-2 | - | TRBV4-2 | - | TGTGCCAGCAGCCAAGAGACGGGCTATGGCTACACCTTC | CASSQETGYGYTF
TRBJ2-7 | TRBD2 | TRBV4-1 | - | TGCGCCAGCAGCCAATCCGGGACTAGCGGGGGATCCTACGAGCAGTACTTC | CASSQSGTSGGSYEQYF
TRBJ2-2 | TRBD1 | TRBV4-3 | - | TGCGCCAGCAGCCAAGATGCACAGGGGCTTTACACCGGGGAGCTGTTTTTT | CASSQDAQGLYTGELFF